The 23 T cell receptor beta chains in this list originate from one sample, sequenced in a study of shared clonotypes between healthy human individuals. Terminally differentiated effector memory CD45RA+ cells were left out of the naive CD8 fraction, which was CD45RO-negative and positively selected for CCR7. TCRdb keeps only in-frame clones here, not all; method: immunoSEQ multiplex PCR. The sample holds around 2,100,000 clones, less than 95% seen once. The source material was naive CD8+ T cells sorted from blood. The receptors derive from a man aged 18 to 29 in good health.

In DNA form, the CDR3 reads TGTGCCAGCAGCTCCACCCGGGACAGGGAACCAGGAAAACTGTTTTTT. It yields the protein CASSSTRDREPGKLFF. The chain employs TRBV5-6 and TRBJ1-4; TRBD1 matches 9 bases. Trimming at V came to 3 bases and at J to 10 bases, leaving 13 bases not matched to a gene. The CDR3 is 16 amino acids. Germline V lookup: CDR1 SGHDT, CDR2 YYEEEE. Full variable domain (remainder filled in from reference TRBV5-6 and TRBJ1-4): DAGVTQSPTHLIKTRGQQVTLRCSPKSGHDTVSWYQQALGQGPQFIFQYYEEEERQRGNFPDRFSGHQFPNYSSELNVNALLLGDSALYLCASSSTRDREPGKLFFGSGTQLSVL.

The chain has TRBV27 and TRBJ2-5; 13 bases are shared with TRBD2. The J segment lost 5 bases and the V segment lost 5 bases, leaving 20 bases of the junction unmatched. Germline V gene lookup returns CDR1 MNHEY and CDR2 SMNVEV (reference sequence). The CDR3 extends over 20 amino acids. DNA of the CDR3: TGTGCCAGCAGTCCCCTAGGGACTAGCGGGGACATCTGGATTATGGAGACCCAGTACTTC. This sequence encodes CASSPLGTSGDIWIMETQYF.

The genes are TRBV6-1 and TRBJ1-5; 8 bases are shared with TRBD1. J lost 6 bases, V lost 2 bases, and 3 bases had no gene match. Germline CDR1 MNHNS, CDR2 SASEGT. This CDR3 region has 14 residues. CDR3: CASSEMGTGQPQHF. CDR3 nucleotides: TGTGCCAGCAGTGAAATGGGGACAGGTCAGCCCCAGCATTTT.

The V gene is TRBV6-1, the J gene TRBJ2-1, with 7 bases matching TRBD2. This CDR3 is 16 amino acids long. With V trimmed by 2 bases and J by 5 bases, 9 bases remained unmatched. CDR1 is MNHNS and CDR2 is SASEGT in the germline V gene. The CDR3 here is CASSELVRGVNNEQFF. The CDR3 DNA sequence: TGTGCCAGCAGTGAACTGGTTCGGGGGGTGAACAATGAGCAGTTCTTC.

This chain joins TRBV14 and TRBJ1-4; a possible D gene is TRBD1 (6 bases). V was clipped by 3 bases and J by 10 bases, with 21 bases between them. Germline V gene lookup returns CDR1 SGHDN and CDR2 FVKESK. CDR3 length: 16 residues. The CDR3 DNA follows: TGTGCCAGCAGCCACACCCTCAGGGGTCCCGGGGGAAAACTGTTTTTT. Protein sequence: CASSHTLRGPGGKLFF.

V usage is TRBV4-1 and J usage is TRBJ1-4; D is uncertain. The ends were cut back, 1 base at V and 0 bases at J, with 9 bases in the middle. This CDR3 is built from 16 residues. Germline V gene sequence: CDR1 MGHRA, CDR2 YSYEKL. The CDR3 region is CASSQAAKATNEKLFF. For the CDR3, the DNA is TGCGCCAGCAGCCAAGCCGCTAAGGCAACTAATGAAAAACTGTTTTTT.

The chain carries TRBV11-2 and TRBJ1-6; D may be TRBD1 (6 bases). From germline, CDR1 is SGHAT and CDR2 FQNNGV. The CDR3 length is 17 residues. The V end lost 4 bases, the J end lost 7 bases, and 20 bases lay between the germline ends. The CDR3 protein is CASSSLLQGSGNSPLHF. The DNA of the CDR3 is TGTGCCAGCAGCTCATTACTCCAGGGGTCGGGAAATTCACCCCTCCACTTT.

The chain employs TRBV11-2 and TRBJ2-3; D gene uncertain. The V gene lost 4 bases and the J gene lost 4 bases, with 6 bases spanning the gap. CDR3 size: 12 residues. CDR1 is SGHAT and CDR2 is FQNNGV in the germline V gene. CDR3 DNA sequence: TGTGCCAGCAGCTCTTTACCAGATACGCAGTATTTT. Protein product: CASSSLPDTQYF. The full variable domain, completed using reference TRBV11-2 and TRBJ2-3, is EAGVAQSPRYKIIEKRQSVAFWCNPISGHATLYWYQQILGQGPKLLIQFQNNGVVDDSQLPKDRFSAERLKGVDSTLKIQPAKLEDSAVYLCASSSLPDTQYFGPGTRLTVL.

The chain carries TRBV7-9 and TRBJ1-1; D is possibly TRBD1 (6 bases). CDR3 length: 17 amino acids. The germline gives CDR1 SEHNR, CDR2 FQNEAQ (reference sequence). With 7 bases removed from V and 3 bases from J, the gap between germline ends came to 24 bases. The CDR3 DNA is TGTGCCAGCACCATTACCCAGGGGCGGGAGGGTGACACTGAAGCTTTCTTT. Translated: CASTITQGREGDTEAFF. The entire variable domain, with the rest obtained from reference TRBV7-9 and TRBJ1-1, is as follows: DTGVSQNPRHKITKRGQNVTFRCDPISEHNRLYWYRQTLGQGPEFLTYFQNEAQLEKSRLLSDRFSAERPKGSFSTLEIQRTEQGDSAMYLCASTITQGREGDTEAFFGQGTRLTVV.

This chain links TRBV7-9 with TRBJ2-7; D may be TRBD1 or TRBD2 (5 bases each). Deletions cut 5 bases from V and 4 bases from J, with 12 bases between. The germline V gene encodes CDR1 SEHNR and CDR2 FQNEAQ (reference sequence). The CDR3 spans 13 residues. The CDR3 loop reads CASSTPWGYEQYF. In nucleotides, the CDR3 is TGTGCCAGCAGCACCCCCTGGGGGTACGAGCAGTACTTC.

The chain is built from TRBV5-8 and TRBJ1-5; 8 bases agree with TRBD1. The V and J ends lost 4 bases and 8 bases, in that order; junction bases with no gene match: 11. Germline-derived CDR1 and CDR2 are SGHTS and YDEGEE. The CDR3 runs 15 residues. CDR3 nucleotide sequence: TGTGCCAGCAGCAAGCCGCAGGACAGGGCGGAGCCCCAGCATTTT. Residues: CASSKPQDRAEPQHF.

A remark on this clone: Other DNA sequences from this sample encode an identical CDR3 as well. This chain joins TRBV30 and TRBJ2-2; TRBD2 aligns across 7 bases. In germline, CDR1 is GTSNPN, CDR2 SVGIG (reference sequence). Germline trimming cut 4 bases from V and 6 bases from J; bases unmatched to any gene: 2. The CDR3 totals 12 residues. The CDR3 spells CAWNGGAGELFF. The CDR3 nucleotides read TGTGCCTGGAATGGGGGGGCCGGGGAGCTGTTTTTT.

The rearrangement links TRBV29-1 to TRBJ2-1, with 8 bases aligning to TRBD2. Per germline, CDR1 SQVTM and CDR2 ANQGSEA. The V gene end was trimmed by 1 base and the J gene end by 3 bases; junction bases not matched to a gene: 5. The CDR3 length is 15 residues. CDR3 coding DNA: TGCAGCGTTGAAGGGACTAGCCATCACTACAATGAGCAGTTCTTC. Residues: CSVEGTSHHYNEQFF.

The V and J genes are TRBV18 and TRBJ1-4; 7 nucleotides line up with TRBD1. The J segment lost 3 bases and the V segment lost 3 bases, leaving 4 bases of the junction unmatched. The germline V gene encodes CDR1 KGHSH and CDR2 LQKENI. The CDR3 covers 15 residues. CDR3 in amino acids: CASSPPGQPNEKLFF. The DNA of the CDR3 is TGTGCCAGCTCACCCCCGGGACAGCCTAATGAAAAACTGTTTTTT.

The rearrangement links TRBV7-9 to TRBJ2-3; possibly TRBD1 or TRBD2 for D (5 bases each). Trimming stripped 1 base from V and 6 bases from J, with 14 bases between. This CDR3 spans 15 amino acids. Germline V gene sequence: CDR1 SEHNR, CDR2 FQNEAQ (reference sequence). CDR3 in DNA: TGTGCCAGCAGCTTAGAATTACTAGGGGCCGATACGCAGTATTTT. It encodes CASSLELLGADTQYF.

Concerning this clone: Other DNA sequences in this sample translate to the same CDR3. V usage is TRBV7-9 and J usage is TRBJ2-7, with no clear D. The CDR3 length is 13 residues. The germline gives CDR1 SEHNR, CDR2 FQNEAQ (reference sequence). V was cut by 1 base and J by 2 bases, with 6 bases left in between. CDR3 amino acids: CASSLVSAYEQYF. The DNA for the CDR3 is TGTGCCAGCAGCTTAGTTTCTGCCTACGAGCAGTACTTC. Complete variable domain (other parts from reference TRBV7-9 and TRBJ2-7): DTGVSQNPRHKITKRGQNVTFRCDPISEHNRLYWYRQTLGQGPEFLTYFQNEAQLEKSRLLSDRFSAERPKGSFSTLEIQRTEQGDSAMYLCASSLVSAYEQYFGPGTRLTVT.

This chain links TRBV6-1 with TRBJ2-7; 10 nucleotides agree with TRBD1. The CDR3 is 14 amino acids. CDR1 is MNHNS and CDR2 is SASEGT in the germline V gene. Losses at the gene ends were 3 bases for V and 9 bases for J; bases not matched to a gene: 8. CDR3 sequence reads: CASSEIGTGAAQYF. CDR3 nucleotide sequence: TGTGCCAGCAGTGAGATAGGGACAGGGGCGGCGCAGTACTTC.

This chain links TRBV9 with TRBJ1-1, with a possible D match to TRBD1 (5 bases). Trimming pared 3 bases from V and 6 bases from J, leaving 15 bases between. Germline V lookup: CDR1 SGDLS, CDR2 YYNGEE. This CDR3 is built from 14 residues. CDR3: CASSAGAGSPEAFF. Written as DNA, the CDR3 is TGTGCCAGCAGCGCCGGGGCGGGGTCCCCTGAAGCTTTCTTT. The full variable domain, completed using reference TRBV9 and TRBJ1-1, is DSGVTQTPKHLITATGQRVTLRCSPRSGDLSVYWYQQSLDQGLQFLIQYYNGEERAKGNILERFSAQQFPDLHSELNLSSLELGDSALYFCASSAGAGSPEAFFGQGTRLTVV.

The CDR3: CASSPRERAGVISYEQYF. In DNA form, the CDR3 reads TGTGCCAGCAGCCCACGAGAAAGAGCGGGGGTGATCTCCTACGAGCAGTACTTC. V is TRBV4-2 and J is TRBJ2-7; 8 bases match TRBD2. There are 18 residues in the CDR3. After removal of 4 bases from V and 0 bases from J, the junction contained 14 bases not matched to a gene. Looked up from germline, CDR1 is LGHNA and CDR2 is YNFKEQ.

The chain is built from TRBV7-9 and TRBJ2-7, with 7 bases lining up with TRBD1. The CDR3 has 16 amino acids. Trimming cost V 5 bases and J 3 bases; bases outside gene matches: 13. Germline CDR1 SEHNR, CDR2 FQNEAQ (reference sequence). The CDR3 DNA reads TGTGCCAGCAGCCCCAGGACAGGAAGCTCTTTCTACGAGCAGTACTTC. This translates into CASSPRTGSSFYEQYF.

The chain combines TRBV4-1 with TRBJ1-1, with D possibly being TRBD1 (5 bases). The CDR3 runs 13 residues. Germline values: CDR1 MGHRA, CDR2 YSYEKL. Deletions cut 1 base from V and 8 bases from J, with 11 bases between. The CDR3 region has the DNA TGCGCCAGCAGCCAAGTGGCAGGGATGGAAGCTTTCTTT. It is translated as CASSQVAGMEAFF.

The genes are TRBV28 and TRBJ2-7; 10 bases are a match to TRBD2. The length of the CDR3 is 14 residues. The germline gives CDR1 MDHEN, CDR2 SYDVKM. V was clipped by 5 bases and J by 5 bases; unmatched bases: 6. Here the CDR3 DNA reads TGTGCCAGCAGTCCCCTAGCGGGAGTGAACGAGCAGTACTTC. Amino acid sequence: CASSPLAGVNEQYF.

V usage is TRBV4-3 and J usage is TRBJ2-7; 9 nucleotides match TRBD2. Trimming at V came to 5 bases and at J to 5 bases, leaving 10 bases not matched to a gene. The CDR3 loop spans 15 amino acids. CDR1 and CDR2 (germline): LGHNA, YSLEER. The CDR3: CASSYSGSGDDEQYF. The CDR3 bases are TGCGCCAGCAGCTATAGCGGGAGTGGTGACGACGAGCAGTACTTC.